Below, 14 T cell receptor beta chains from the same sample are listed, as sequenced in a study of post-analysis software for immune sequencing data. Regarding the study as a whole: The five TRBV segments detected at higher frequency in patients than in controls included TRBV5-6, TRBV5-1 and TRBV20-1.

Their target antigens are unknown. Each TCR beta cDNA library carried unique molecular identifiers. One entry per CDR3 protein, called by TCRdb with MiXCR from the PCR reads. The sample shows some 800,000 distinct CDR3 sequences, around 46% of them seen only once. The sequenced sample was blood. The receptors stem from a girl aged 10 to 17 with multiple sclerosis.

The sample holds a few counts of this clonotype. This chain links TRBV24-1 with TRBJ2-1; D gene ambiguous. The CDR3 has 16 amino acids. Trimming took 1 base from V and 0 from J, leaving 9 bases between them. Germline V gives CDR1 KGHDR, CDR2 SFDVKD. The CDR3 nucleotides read TGTGCCACCAGTGATTTCCCCCGTAGCTCCTACAATGAGCAGTTCTTC. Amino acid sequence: CATSDFPRSSYNEQFF.

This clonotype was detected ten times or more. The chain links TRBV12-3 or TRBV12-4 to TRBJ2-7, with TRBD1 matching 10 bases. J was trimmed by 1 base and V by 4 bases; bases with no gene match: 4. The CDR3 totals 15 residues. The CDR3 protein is CASSYGTGDSYEQYF. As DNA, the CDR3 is TGTGCCAGCAGTTATGGGACAGGGGATTCCTACGAGCAGTACTTC.

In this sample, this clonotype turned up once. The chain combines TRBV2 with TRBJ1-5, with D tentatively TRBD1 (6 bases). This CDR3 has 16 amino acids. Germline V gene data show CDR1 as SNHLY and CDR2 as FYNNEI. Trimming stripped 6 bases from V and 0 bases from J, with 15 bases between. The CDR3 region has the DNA TGTGCCAGCAGGGGGGCTCCAGGGGCTAGCAATCAGCCCCAGCATTTT. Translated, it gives CASRGAPGASNQPQHF.

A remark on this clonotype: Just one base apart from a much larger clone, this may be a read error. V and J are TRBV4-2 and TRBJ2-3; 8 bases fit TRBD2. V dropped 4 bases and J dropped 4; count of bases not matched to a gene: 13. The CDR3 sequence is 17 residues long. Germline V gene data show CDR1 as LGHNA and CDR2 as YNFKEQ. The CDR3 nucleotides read TGTGCCAGCAGCCGGGCTAGCGGGTCCCAAAACGCAGATACGCAGTATTTT. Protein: CASSRASGSQNADTQYF.

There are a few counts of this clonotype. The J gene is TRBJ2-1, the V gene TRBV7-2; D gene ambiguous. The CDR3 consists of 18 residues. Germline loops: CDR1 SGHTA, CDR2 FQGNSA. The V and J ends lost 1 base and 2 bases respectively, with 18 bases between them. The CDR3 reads CASSLDELLGLAYNEQFF. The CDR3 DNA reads TGTGCCAGCAGCTTAGACGAGCTTCTAGGTCTGGCCTACAATGAGCAGTTCTTC.

CDR3 amino acids: CASSPRPGTGGGNEQFF. The CDR3 DNA is TGTGCCAGCAGCCCACGACCCGGGACAGGGGGAGGAAATGAGCAGTTCTTC. The rearrangement uses TRBV11-2 and TRBJ2-1; 11 positions match TRBD1. Germline V gene data show CDR1 as SGHAT and CDR2 as FQNNGV. After removal of 5 bases from V and 7 bases from J, the junction contained 13 bases not matched to a gene. The CDR3 length is 17 residues.

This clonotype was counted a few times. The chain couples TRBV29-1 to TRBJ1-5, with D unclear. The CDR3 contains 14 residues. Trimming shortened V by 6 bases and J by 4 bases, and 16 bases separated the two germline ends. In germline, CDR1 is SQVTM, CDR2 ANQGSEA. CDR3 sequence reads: CSVGWGGINQPQHF. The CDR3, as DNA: TGCAGCGTCGGGTGGGGAGGGATTAATCAGCCCCAGCATTTT.

CDR3 in DNA: TGTGCCAGCAGTTACACACTGTCCCGGGACGTTGATAGCAATCAGCCCCAGCATTTT. Protein: CASSYTLSRDVDSNQPQHF. The rearrangement joins TRBV6-5 to TRBJ1-5, with D possibly TRBD1 on 5 matching bases. The germline V gene has CDR1 MNHEY and CDR2 SVGAGI. This CDR3 region has 19 residues. Trimming left V 2 bases short and J 0 bases short, with 20 bases between.

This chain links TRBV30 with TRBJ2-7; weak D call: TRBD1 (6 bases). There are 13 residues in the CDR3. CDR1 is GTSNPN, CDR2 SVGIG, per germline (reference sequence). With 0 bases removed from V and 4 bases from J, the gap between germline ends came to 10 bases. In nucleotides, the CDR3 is TGTGCCTGGAGTGTAGGGCAGGGGTACGAGCAGTACTTC. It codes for CAWSVGQGYEQYF.

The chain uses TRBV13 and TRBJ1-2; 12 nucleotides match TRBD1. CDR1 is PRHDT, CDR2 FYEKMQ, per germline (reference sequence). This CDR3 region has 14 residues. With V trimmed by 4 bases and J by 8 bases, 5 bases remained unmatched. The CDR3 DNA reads TGTGCCAGCAGCTGGGGACAGGGGGCTGGAGGCTACACCTTC. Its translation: CASSWGQGAGGYTF.

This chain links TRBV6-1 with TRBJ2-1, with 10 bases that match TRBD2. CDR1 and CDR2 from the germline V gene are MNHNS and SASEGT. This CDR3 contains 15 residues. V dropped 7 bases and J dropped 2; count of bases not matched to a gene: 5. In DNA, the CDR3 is TGTGCCAGCACCCTAGCGGGAGCAACCTACAATGAGCAGTTCTTC. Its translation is CASTLAGATYNEQFF.

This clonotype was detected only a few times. CDR3 region: CASSLYRRGGQDDNEQFF. CDR3 bases: TGTGCCAGCAGCTTATACCGGCGCGGGGGCCAGGACGACAATGAGCAGTTCTTC. V is TRBV7-8 and J is TRBJ2-1, with a weak D call TRBD2 (7 bases). This CDR3 contains 18 residues. V was cut by 2 bases and J by 5 bases, with 22 bases left in between. In germline, CDR1 is SGHVS, CDR2 FQNEAQ. The full variable domain, rest sourced from reference TRBV7-8 and TRBJ2-1, is GAGVSQSPRYKVAKRGQDVALRCDPISGHVSLFWYQQALGQGPEFLTYFQNEAQLDKSGLPSDRFFAERPEGSVSTLKIQRTQQEDSAVYLCASSLYRRGGQDDNEQFFGPGTRLTVL.

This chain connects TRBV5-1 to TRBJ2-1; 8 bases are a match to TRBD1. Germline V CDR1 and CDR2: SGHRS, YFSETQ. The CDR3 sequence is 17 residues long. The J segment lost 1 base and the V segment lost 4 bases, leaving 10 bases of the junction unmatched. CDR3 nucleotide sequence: TGCGCCAGCAGCCCTCAAACTGACAGGGGATCCTACAATGAGCAGTTCTTC. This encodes CASSPQTDRGSYNEQFF.

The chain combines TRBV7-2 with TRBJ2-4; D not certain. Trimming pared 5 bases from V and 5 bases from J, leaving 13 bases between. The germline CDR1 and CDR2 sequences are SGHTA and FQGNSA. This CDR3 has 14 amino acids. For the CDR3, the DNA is TGTGCCAGCAGCCCTCCGACCGAAGAAAACATTCAGTACTTC. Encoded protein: CASSPPTEENIQYF.